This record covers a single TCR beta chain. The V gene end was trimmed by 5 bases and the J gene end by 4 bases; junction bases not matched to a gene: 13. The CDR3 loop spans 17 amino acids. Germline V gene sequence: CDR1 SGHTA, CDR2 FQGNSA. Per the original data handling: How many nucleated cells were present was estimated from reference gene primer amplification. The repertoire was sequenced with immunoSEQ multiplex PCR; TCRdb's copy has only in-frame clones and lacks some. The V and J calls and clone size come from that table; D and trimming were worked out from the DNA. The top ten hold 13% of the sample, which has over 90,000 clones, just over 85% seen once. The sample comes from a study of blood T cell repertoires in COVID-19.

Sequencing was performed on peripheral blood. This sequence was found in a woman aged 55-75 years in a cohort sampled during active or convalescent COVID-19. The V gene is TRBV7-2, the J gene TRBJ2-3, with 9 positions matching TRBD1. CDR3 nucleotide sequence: TGTGCCAGCAGCACTTCCGGGACAGGGAGTTTCCCAGATACGCAGTATTTT. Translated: CASSTSGTGSFPDTQYF.